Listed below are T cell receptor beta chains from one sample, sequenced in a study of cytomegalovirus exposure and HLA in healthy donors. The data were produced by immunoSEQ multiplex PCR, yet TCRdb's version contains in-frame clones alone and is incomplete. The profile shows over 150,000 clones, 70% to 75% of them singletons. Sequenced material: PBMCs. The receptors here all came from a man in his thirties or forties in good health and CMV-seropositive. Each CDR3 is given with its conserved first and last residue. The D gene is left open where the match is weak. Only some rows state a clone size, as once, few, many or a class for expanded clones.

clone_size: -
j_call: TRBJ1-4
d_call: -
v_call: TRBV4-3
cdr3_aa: CASSQLAGTQATNEKLFF
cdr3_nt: TGCGCCAGCAGCCAATTGGCCGGGACTCAAGCAACTAATGAAAAACTGTTTTTT

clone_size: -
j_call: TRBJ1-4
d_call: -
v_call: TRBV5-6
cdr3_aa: CASSLRVTNEKLFF
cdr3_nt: TGTGCCAGCAGCTTGCGGGTAACTAATGAAAAACTGTTTTTT

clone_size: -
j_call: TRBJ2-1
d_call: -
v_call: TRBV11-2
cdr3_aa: CASSSVAAGNEQFF
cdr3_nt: TGTGCCAGCAGCTCAGTAGCGGCGGGGAATGAGCAGTTCTTC

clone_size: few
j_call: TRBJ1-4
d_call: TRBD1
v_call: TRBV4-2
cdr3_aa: CASSQVGQTTNEKLFF
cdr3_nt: TGTGCCAGCAGCCAAGTGGGACAGACAACTAATGAAAAACTGTTTTTT

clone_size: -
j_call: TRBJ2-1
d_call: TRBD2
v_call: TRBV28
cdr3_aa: CASSLRWSGSGEQFF
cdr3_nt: TGTGCCAGCAGTTTACGTTGGAGCGGGAGTGGTGAGCAGTTCTTC

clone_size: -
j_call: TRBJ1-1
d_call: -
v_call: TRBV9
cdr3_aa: CASNAPSPGRTEAFF
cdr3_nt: TGTGCCAGCAACGCCCCTTCACCAGGGAGGACTGAAGCTTTCTTT

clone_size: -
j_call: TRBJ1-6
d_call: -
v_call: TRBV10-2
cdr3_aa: CASSDKGPKHNSPLHF
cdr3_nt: TGCGCCAGCAGTGATAAGGGGCCTAAGCACAATTCACCCCTCCACTTT

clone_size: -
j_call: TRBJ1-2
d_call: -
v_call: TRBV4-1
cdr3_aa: CASSLGQANYGYTF
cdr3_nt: TGCGCCAGCAGCCTGGGGCAGGCGAACTATGGCTACACCTTC

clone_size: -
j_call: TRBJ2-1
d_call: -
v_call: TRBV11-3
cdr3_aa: CASSLNSGEQFF
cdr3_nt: TGTGCCAGCAGCTTAAACAGCGGCGAGCAGTTCTTC

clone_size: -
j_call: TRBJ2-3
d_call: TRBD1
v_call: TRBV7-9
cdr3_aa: CASSFGQGGNTQYF
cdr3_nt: TGTGCCAGCAGCTTCGGACAGGGCGGGAATACGCAGTATTTT

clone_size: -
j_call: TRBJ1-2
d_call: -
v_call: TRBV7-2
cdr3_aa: CASSLERGRGDGYTF
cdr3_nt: TGTGCCAGCAGCTTAGAGCGGGGGAGGGGCGATGGCTACACCTTC

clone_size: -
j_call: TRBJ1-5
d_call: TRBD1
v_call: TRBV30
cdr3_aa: CAWGTGTSNQPQHF
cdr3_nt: TGTGCCTGGGGGACAGGTACAAGTAATCAGCCCCAGCATTTT

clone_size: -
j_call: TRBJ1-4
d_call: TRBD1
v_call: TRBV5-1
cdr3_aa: CASSLGQGEGPNEKLFF
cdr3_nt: TGCGCCAGCAGCTTGGGGCAGGGGGAAGGGCCTAATGAAAAACTGTTTTTT

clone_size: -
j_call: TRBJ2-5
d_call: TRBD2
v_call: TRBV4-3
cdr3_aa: CASSQTLGLAGGGGQETQYF
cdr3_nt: TGCGCCAGCAGCCAAACCCTGGGACTAGCGGGGGGAGGAGGACAAGAGACCCAGTACTTC

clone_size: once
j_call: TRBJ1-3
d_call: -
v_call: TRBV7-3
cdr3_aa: CASQTVSRLSGNTIYF
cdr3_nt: TGTGCCAGCCAAACCGTGAGCAGGCTCTCTGGAAACACCATATATTTT

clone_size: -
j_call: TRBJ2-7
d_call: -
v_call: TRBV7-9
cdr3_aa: CASSSVGEGVSGEQYF
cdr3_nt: TGTGCCAGCAGCTCGGTTGGGGAGGGGGTATCGGGTGAGCAGTACTTC

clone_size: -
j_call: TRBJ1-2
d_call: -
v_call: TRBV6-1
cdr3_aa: CASTTNYGYTF
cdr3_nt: TGTGCCAGCACAACTAACTATGGCTACACCTTC

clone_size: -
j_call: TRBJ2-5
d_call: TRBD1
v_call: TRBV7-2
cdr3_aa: CASSLEWTGEVRETQYF
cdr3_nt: TGTGCCAGCAGCTTGGAGTGGACAGGGGAGGTGAGAGAGACCCAGTACTTC

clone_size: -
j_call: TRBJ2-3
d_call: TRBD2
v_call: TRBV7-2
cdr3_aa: CASSPVASGRADAQYF
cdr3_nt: TGTGCCAGCAGCCCAGTGGCTAGCGGGAGGGCAGATGCGCAGTATTTT

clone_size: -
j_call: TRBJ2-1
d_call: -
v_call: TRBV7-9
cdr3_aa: CASSLPSRPGPRANEQFF
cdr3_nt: TGTGCCAGCAGCTTACCCTCCCGCCCCGGCCCCAGGGCCAATGAGCAGTTCTTC

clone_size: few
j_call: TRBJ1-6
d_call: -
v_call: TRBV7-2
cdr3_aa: CASSFGQTDNNSPLHF
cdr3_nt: TGTGCCAGCAGCTTCGGCCAGACAGATAATAATTCACCCCTCCACTTT

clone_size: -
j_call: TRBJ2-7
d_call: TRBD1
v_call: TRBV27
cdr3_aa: CASSRGQFYEQYF
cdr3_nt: TGTGCCAGCAGTAGGGGGCAGTTCTACGAGCAGTACTTC

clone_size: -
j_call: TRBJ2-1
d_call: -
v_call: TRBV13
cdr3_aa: CASSFGVYNEQFF
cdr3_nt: TGTGCCAGCAGCTTCGGGGTATACAATGAGCAGTTCTTC

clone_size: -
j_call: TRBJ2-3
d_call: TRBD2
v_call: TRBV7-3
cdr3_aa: CASSLTSGGAPATDTQYF
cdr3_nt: TGTGCCAGCAGCTTAACCAGCGGGGGGGCTCCAGCGACAGATACGCAGTATTTT

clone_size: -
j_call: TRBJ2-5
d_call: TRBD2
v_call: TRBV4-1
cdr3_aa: CASSLSGLAGGETQYF
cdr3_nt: TGCGCCAGCAGCCTCTCAGGACTAGCGGGAGGAGAGACCCAGTACTTC